Listed below are T cell receptor beta chains from one sample, sequenced in a study of identical twins. Using its own MiXCR run on the 5' RACE reads, TCRdb lists one record per CDR3 protein. This sample yields approximately 410,000 distinct CDR3 sequences, of which 18% are seen a single time; around 10% belongs to the top ten. Input material: naive T cells sorted from blood. These receptors all stem from a man aged 50-60 years in good health. Both conserved end residues are part of each CDR3. Fields, in order: J gene, V gene, clone size, D gene, CDR3 DNA, CDR3 protein. A D gene is named only where the DNA matches it firmly. Only part of the rows carry a size: once, few, many, or a class if the clone is expanded.

TRBJ2-3,TRBV2,many,TRBD2,TGTGCCAGCAGTGTGTCTAGCGGGAGGACAGATACGCAGTATTTT,CASSVSSGRTDTQYF
TRBJ2-2,TRBV29-1,many,TRBD2,TGCAGCGCCGGGTCTAGCGGGACAGCGGACACCGGGGAGCTGTTTTTT,CSAGSSGTADTGELFF
TRBJ1-5,TRBV12-3/TRBV12-4,.,.,TGTGCCAGCAGTTTGGACGGAACAAATCAGCCCCAGCATTTT,CASSLDGTNQPQHF
TRBJ1-5,TRBV12-3/TRBV12-4,many,TRBD1,TGTGCCAGCAGTTTAGACCGGGACAGGGACCAGCCCCAGCATTTT,CASSLDRDRDQPQHF
TRBJ2-1,TRBV10-3,.,TRBD2,TGTGCCATCGGCCGTGGGACTAGCGGGAGGTTAGGCGAGCAGTTCTTC,CAIGRGTSGRLGEQFF
TRBJ1-4,TRBV4-1,.,.,TGCGCCAGCAGCCGAAATCCCTTTGAAAAACTGTTTTTT,CASSRNPFEKLFF
TRBJ2-3,TRBV28,.,TRBD2,TGTGCCAGCAGTTCCCCCGGACTAGCGGGCACAGATACGCAGTATTTT,CASSSPGLAGTDTQYF
TRBJ2-3,TRBV29-1,few,.,TGCAGCGTCCTCGGGGCCCCCGATACGCAGTATTTT,CSVLGAPDTQYF
TRBJ2-1,TRBV5-6,.,TRBD2,TGTGCCAGCCTGGGGACTAGCGCCTACAATGAGCAGTTCTTC,CASLGTSAYNEQFF
TRBJ2-3,TRBV7-9,.,.,TGTGCCAGCAGAAGCACTAGAGCTGGCCCAGATACGCAGTATTTT,CASRSTRAGPDTQYF
TRBJ2-3,TRBV12-3/TRBV12-4,many,.,TGTGCCAGCAGTTTAAGGGCCAGCTGGAGCACAGATACGCAGTATTTT,CASSLRASWSTDTQYF
TRBJ2-2,TRBV7-6,.,.,TGTGCCAGCAGCTTATCGTTCTCCCGCACCGGGGAGCTGTTTTTT,CASSLSFSRTGELFF
TRBJ2-7,TRBV12-3/TRBV12-4,.,.,TGTGCCAGTCAGACGGGGGAAAGCTCCTACGAGCAGTACTTC,CASQTGESSYEQYF
TRBJ2-7,TRBV20-1,many,.,TGCAGTGCGAGGGGGACCTACTACGAGCAGTACTTC,CSARGTYYEQYF
TRBJ2-2,TRBV27,.,TRBD1,TGTGCCAGCAGAACCAGGGGGACCGGGGAGCTGTTTTTT,CASRTRGTGELFF
TRBJ2-4,TRBV9,many,.,TGTGCCAGCAGCGTCGCCGCATCAGGCACCCCCAAAAACATTCAGTACTTC,CASSVAASGTPKNIQYF
TRBJ2-1,TRBV10-3,many,.,TGTGCCATCAGTGAACCGGGATCAAGGGATGAGCAGTTCTTC,CAISEPGSRDEQFF
TRBJ1-1,TRBV20-1,.,.,TGCAGTGCTAGGATAGACATCGGGCCCACTGAAGCTTTCTTT,CSARIDIGPTEAFF